This T cell receptor (beta chain) stems from a study of blood T cell repertoires in COVID-19. The wider study: PBMCs, B-cell-depleted T cells, or T cells were the source of the cDNA or gDNA that made up the material.

In the authors' methods: Amplifying reference gene primers gave estimates of nucleated cell counts. Repertoires were generated with immunoSEQ multiplex PCR, while TCRdb's copy carries only in-frame clones and drops some. V, J and clone size were drawn from that table, and D and trimming were deduced from the DNA. The sample records about 200,000 clones, 92% being singletons. The sequence was collected from a man under 40 with acute or convalescent COVID-19. The sample was peripheral blood.

CDR3: CACGRVQDSPLHF. DNA of the CDR3: TGTGCCTGCGGCCGGGTTCAAGATTCACCCCTCCACTTT. The chain is built from TRBV7-9 and TRBJ1-6; D is undetermined. This CDR3 has 13 amino acids. Trimming took off 11 bases at V and 8 bases at J, with 16 bases between the two ends. Germline V gene sequence: CDR1 SEHNR, CDR2 FQNEAQ (reference sequence).